Below, 15 T cell receptor beta chains from the same sample are listed, as sequenced in a study of OX40 agonist ivuxolimab in advanced cancers. Using immunoSEQ multiplex PCR, the repertoire was profiled, and TCRdb retains in-frame clones only, with some absent. The data hold about 68,000 clones, with 90% to 95% observed a single time. Specimen: CD4+ or CD8+ T cells sorted from blood, collected in a trial of the OX40 agonist ivuxolimab. These receptors were collected from an adult with an advanced solid tumor such as melanoma, head and neck, liver or kidney cancer.

J is TRBJ2-7 and V is TRBV29-1; no clear D. This CDR3 spans 12 amino acids. CDR1 SQVTM and CDR2 ANQGSEA come from the germline V gene. V lost 6 bases and J 0 bases, leaving 9 bases between the germline ends. The CDR3 DNA follows: TGCAGCGTCAGGACGGTCTCCTACGAGCAGTACTTC. This translates into CSVRTVSYEQYF.

The chain joins TRBV7-2 to TRBJ2-7; 7 bases fit TRBD1. CDR3 length: 17 residues. The trim removed 5 bases at V and 2 bases at J, leaving 15 bases unmatched. Germline lookup yields CDR1 SGHTA and CDR2 FQGNSA. Written as DNA, the CDR3 is TGTGCCAGCAGCCTTAAATCGGGACAGCCAAAGACCTACGAGCAGTACTTC. It yields the protein CASSLKSGQPKTYEQYF.

V is TRBV5-6 and J is TRBJ2-2; TRBD2 matches 15 bases. Germline V gene sequence: CDR1 SGHDT, CDR2 YYEEEE. This CDR3 is built from 18 residues. V trimming: 3 bases; J trimming: 3 bases; junction bases outside the gene matches: 6. The CDR3 reads CASSWGTSGRWYTGELFF. CDR3 bases: TGTGCCAGCAGCTGGGGGACTAGCGGGAGGTGGTACACCGGGGAGCTGTTTTTT.

This sequence joins TRBV2 and TRBJ1-2, with 7 bases matching TRBD1. With V trimmed by 6 bases and J by 2 bases, 12 bases remained unmatched. The CDR3 has 16 amino acids. The germline gives CDR1 SNHLY, CDR2 FYNNEI. CDR3 DNA: TGTGCCAGCAGGGGGACAGCCATCGCTGTGAACTATGGCTACACCTTC. This codes for CASRGTAIAVNYGYTF. The entire variable domain, with the rest obtained from reference TRBV2 and TRBJ1-2, is as follows: EPEVTQTPSHQVTQMGQEVILRCVPISNHLYFYWYRQILGQKVEFLVSFYNNEISEKSEIFDDQFSVERPDGSNFTLKIRSTKLEDSAMYFCASRGTAIAVNYGYTFGSGTRLTVV.

V gene TRBV28 combines with J gene TRBJ1-5; D possibly corresponds to TRBD1 (5 bases). The CDR3 totals 13 residues. Trimming took off 9 bases at V and 6 bases at J, with 15 bases between the two ends. Looked up from germline, CDR1 is MDHEN and CDR2 is SYDVKM. This CDR3 is CASLEGSGQPQHF. The CDR3 DNA follows: TGTGCCAGTTTAGAGGGGTCAGGTCAGCCCCAGCATTTT.

A single count supports this clone. The chain is built from TRBV11-2 and TRBJ2-3; 12 bases agree with TRBD2. The V segment lost 3 bases and the J segment 6 bases; nucleotides outside the gene matches: 10. Germline CDR1 reads SGHAT; CDR2 reads FQNNGV. The CDR3 extends over 17 amino acids. Here the CDR3 reads CASSFLRLAGEADTQYF. CDR3 DNA: TGTGCCAGCAGCTTCCTCCGACTAGCGGGAGAGGCGGATACGCAGTATTTT. Full variable domain (outside the CDR3, taken from reference TRBV11-2 and TRBJ2-3): EAGVAQSPRYKIIEKRQSVAFWCNPISGHATLYWYQQILGQGPKLLIQFQNNGVVDDSQLPKDRFSAERLKGVDSTLKIQPAKLEDSAVYLCASSFLRLAGEADTQYFGPGTRLTVL.

The CDR3 here is CASSPTGSYNEQFF. In DNA form, the CDR3 reads TGTGCCAGCAGTCCGACAGGGTCCTACAATGAGCAGTTCTTC. The rearrangement uses TRBV27 and TRBJ2-1; 7 bases agree with TRBD1. CDR1 is MNHEY, CDR2 SMNVEV, per germline (reference sequence). Trimming cost V 5 bases and J 1 base; bases outside gene matches: 2. This CDR3 is built from 14 residues.

The chain is built from TRBV2 and TRBJ2-1, with D perhaps given as TRBD1 or TRBD2 (7 bases each). Germline lookup yields CDR1 SNHLY and CDR2 FYNNEI. The CDR3 has 13 residues. Trimming pared 7 bases from V and 8 bases from J, leaving 15 bases between. For the CDR3, the DNA is TGTGCCAGCAAGTTCAGGGGGGGATATGAGCAGTTCTTC. Its translation is CASKFRGGYEQFF. The variable domain in full, completed from reference TRBV2 and TRBJ2-1, reads EPEVTQTPSHQVTQMGQEVILRCVPISNHLYFYWYRQILGQKVEFLVSFYNNEISEKSEIFDDQFSVERPDGSNFTLKIRSTKLEDSAMYFCASKFRGGYEQFFGPGTRLTVL.

The chain joins TRBV9 to TRBJ1-2; D unclear. CDR3 size: 14 residues. The ends were cut back, 0 bases at V and 3 bases at J, with 9 bases in the middle. Germline V CDR1 and CDR2: SGDLS, YYNGEE. The CDR3 spells CASSVGVGYYGYTF. The DNA of the CDR3 is TGTGCCAGCAGCGTAGGTGTCGGATACTATGGCTACACCTTC.

V usage is TRBV6-6 and J usage is TRBJ1-2; 7 bases fit TRBD1. The CDR3 consists of 16 residues. Losses at the gene ends were 5 bases for V and 5 bases for J; bases not matched to a gene: 14. Germline V lookup: CDR1 MNHNY, CDR2 SVGAGI (reference sequence). The CDR3 loop is CASSQPGQSGEYGYTF. The CDR3 DNA follows: TGTGCCAGCAGTCAGCCGGGACAGTCGGGGGAATATGGCTACACCTTC.

The CDR3 DNA reads TGTGCCAGCAGTGATTTCGGGGGTCCCTCTGGAAACACCATATATTTT. This sequence encodes CASSDFGGPSGNTIYF. The chain recombines TRBV6-1 with TRBJ1-3; possibly TRBD1 for D (5 bases). The germline gives CDR1 MNHNS, CDR2 SASEGT. With 3 bases removed from V and 0 bases from J, the gap between germline ends came to 12 bases. The CDR3 runs to 16 residues.

V usage is TRBV28 and J usage is TRBJ1-1; 7 bases fit TRBD1. The germline V gene encodes CDR1 MDHEN and CDR2 SYDVKM. This CDR3 is 15 amino acids long. Trimming removed 3 bases from V and 5 bases from J; junction bases left unmatched: 9. CDR3 nucleotide sequence: TGTGCCAGCAGTTTGGTAGGGGGCGAAGGAACTGAAGCTTTCTTT. It is translated as CASSLVGGEGTEAFF.

The V gene is TRBV19, the J gene TRBJ2-3, with 9 bases identical to TRBD2. The CDR3 contains 15 residues. The ends lost 5 bases at V and 4 bases at J; junction bases unmatched: 7. Germline CDR1 and CDR2: LNHDA and SQIVND (reference sequence). The CDR3 DNA sequence: TGTGCCAGTAGTGTAATAGCGGGAGTAGCAGATACGCAGTATTTT. Its translation is CASSVIAGVADTQYF.

The J gene is TRBJ2-7, the V gene TRBV6-1; D might be TRBD2 (5 bases). Germline V gene data show CDR1 as MNHNS and CDR2 as SASEGT. There are 13 residues in the CDR3. Trimming took off 6 bases at V and 2 bases at J, with 11 bases between the two ends. The CDR3 protein is CASSPRRAYEQYF. The CDR3 DNA sequence: TGTGCCAGCAGCCCGAGGCGGGCCTACGAGCAGTACTTC.

The genes are TRBV5-4 and TRBJ2-3; 9 bases map to TRBD2. This CDR3 has 16 residues. Germline assignment: CDR1 SGHNT and CDR2 YYREEE (reference sequence). Trimming cost V 0 bases and J 3 bases; bases outside gene matches: 5. The CDR3: CASSLAELAGTDTQYF. DNA for the CDR3: TGTGCCAGCAGCTTGGCCGAACTAGCGGGTACAGATACGCAGTATTTT.